The TCR beta chain described here comes from a study of control samples from healthy donors and cancer patients. The method was immunoSEQ multiplex PCR; TCRdb's version includes in-frame clones alone and lacks a portion of them. The sample holds some 79,000 clones; less than 90% are singletons and the top ten take under 5%. On this clone itself: A junction boundary mismatches the germline segment, possibly from a read error.

The clonotype was recovered from a woman between 45 and 65 years old in good health. The source material was blood.

CDR3 in DNA: TGTGCCAGCTCAGCACCGGGACAGGGGGCCCACGAGCAGTACTTC. As protein: CASSAPGQGAHEQYF. This chain uses TRBV18 with TRBJ2-7, with 12 bases matching TRBD1. Per the germline V gene, CDR1 is KGHSH and CDR2 is LQKENI. This CDR3 has 15 amino acids.